Reported below is one T cell receptor beta chain. Antigen unknown. The V gene lost 5 bases and the J gene lost 2 bases, with 10 bases spanning the gap. CDR3 size: 13 residues. Per germline, CDR1 SGHRS and CDR2 YFSETQ. These data originate in a study of cytomegalovirus exposure and HLA in healthy donors. Broader study findings: Being indistinguishable, some V segments were excluded, TRBV6-2 and TRBV6-3 among them. The study designated 150 or so TCR beta chains cytomegalovirus-associated. Most TCR beta V segments were productive about 90% or about 30% of the time in an earlier analysis.

The PCR employed 60 Vbeta primers together with 13 Jbeta primers. Assay: immunoSEQ multiplex PCR; the TCRdb copy retains only in-frame clones and omits some. In the table there are about 69,000 clones, about 80% of which are singletons. The V call is TRBV5-1, the J call TRBJ1-2, with TRBD1 as a possible D gene (5 bases). This receptor was obtained from a man in his late teens or twenties in good health and CMV-seronegative. The source material was PBMCs. The CDR3 protein is CASRQDRNYGYTF. CDR3 in DNA: TGCGCCAGCAGACAGGATAGGAACTATGGCTACACCTTC. Full variable domain (rest looked up from reference TRBV5-1 and TRBJ1-2): KAGVTQTPRYLIKTRGQQVTLSCSPISGHRSVSWYQQTPGQGLQFLFEYFSETQRNKGNFPGRFSGRQFSNSRSEMNVSTLELGDSALYLCASRQDRNYGYTFGSGTRLTVV.